The rows below give T cell receptor beta chains drawn from one sample of a study of cytomegalovirus exposure and HLA in healthy donors. Assay: immunoSEQ multiplex PCR; the TCRdb copy retains only in-frame clones and omits some. The sample gives 150,000 to 200,000 clones, 81% of which show up once; 3.8% is in the top ten. The sequenced material came from PBMCs. These receptors all stem from a man aged 45-60 years in good health and CMV-seronegative. The CDR3 runs from the conserved cysteine through the conserved F or W. Each record gives: D gene, V gene, clone size, J gene, CDR3 protein, CDR3 DNA. The D gene is left open where the match is weak. A row's size may be missing; if present it is once, few, many or a size class.

d_call: -; v_call: TRBV6-1; clone_size: -; j_call: TRBJ1-2; cdr3_aa: CASSPPTVYGYTF; cdr3_nt: TGTGCCAGCAGTCCCCCTACGGTCTATGGCTACACCTTC
d_call: -; v_call: TRBV18; clone_size: medium-sized; j_call: TRBJ1-2; cdr3_aa: CASSLPRGAGYGYTF; cdr3_nt: TGTGCCAGCTCACTGCCTCGGGGGGCAGGCTATGGCTACACCTTC
d_call: TRBD2; v_call: TRBV5-1; clone_size: -; j_call: TRBJ2-5; cdr3_aa: CASHLGGTAQETQYF; cdr3_nt: TGCGCCAGTCACCTGGGGGGGACGGCTCAAGAGACCCAGTACTTC
d_call: -; v_call: TRBV5-1; clone_size: -; j_call: TRBJ1-2; cdr3_aa: CASSPDSSPGYTF; cdr3_nt: TGCGCCAGCAGCCCAGACTCTTCGCCCGGCTACACCTTC
d_call: -; v_call: TRBV10-3; clone_size: -; j_call: TRBJ1-2; cdr3_aa: CAISESASYGYTF; cdr3_nt: TGTGCCATCAGTGAGTCGGCAAGCTATGGCTACACCTTC
d_call: -; v_call: TRBV4-1; clone_size: -; j_call: TRBJ2-5; cdr3_aa: CASSQEGAVARTQYF; cdr3_nt: TGCGCCAGCAGCCAAGAGGGGGCAGTTGCCAGAACCCAGTACTTC
d_call: -; v_call: TRBV5-1; clone_size: -; j_call: TRBJ1-1; cdr3_aa: CASSLIGGAEAFF; cdr3_nt: TGCGCCAGCAGCTTGATCGGGGGGGCTGAAGCTTTCTTT
d_call: -; v_call: TRBV18; clone_size: -; j_call: TRBJ2-1; cdr3_aa: CASSNQQVGEQFF; cdr3_nt: TGTGCCAGCTCAAATCAACAGGTCGGTGAGCAGTTCTTC
d_call: -; v_call: TRBV18; clone_size: -; j_call: TRBJ2-3; cdr3_aa: CASSPGGPGTDTQYF; cdr3_nt: TGTGCCAGCTCACCGGGGGGGCCCGGCACAGATACGCAGTATTTT
d_call: -; v_call: TRBV6-5; clone_size: -; j_call: TRBJ1-1; cdr3_aa: CASTGGDEAFF; cdr3_nt: TGTGCCAGCACGGGGGGAGATGAAGCTTTCTTT
d_call: TRBD2; v_call: TRBV10-3; clone_size: -; j_call: TRBJ2-3; cdr3_aa: CAITAGATTDTQYF; cdr3_nt: TGTGCCATTACAGCGGGGGCGACCACAGATACGCAGTATTTT
d_call: -; v_call: TRBV11-2; clone_size: -; j_call: TRBJ2-7; cdr3_aa: CASSLEYGQSYEQYF; cdr3_nt: TGTGCCAGCAGCTTAGAATACGGACAATCCTACGAGCAGTACTTC
d_call: -; v_call: TRBV29-1; clone_size: -; j_call: TRBJ2-7; cdr3_aa: CSVASTQHYEQYF; cdr3_nt: TGCAGCGTAGCATCAACACAGCACTACGAGCAGTACTTC
d_call: -; v_call: TRBV29-1; clone_size: few; j_call: TRBJ1-1; cdr3_aa: CSVERLLNTEAFF; cdr3_nt: TGCAGCGTTGAACGTCTCTTGAACACTGAAGCTTTCTTT
d_call: TRBD1; v_call: TRBV6-1; clone_size: -; j_call: TRBJ2-7; cdr3_aa: CASSTGGGEQYF; cdr3_nt: TGTGCCAGCTCCACAGGGGGTGGCGAGCAGTACTTC
d_call: TRBD1; v_call: TRBV6-5; clone_size: -; j_call: TRBJ2-7; cdr3_aa: CASSLRTGRDEQYF; cdr3_nt: TGTGCCAGCAGTCTTCGGACAGGGCGAGACGAGCAGTACTTC
d_call: -; v_call: TRBV5-4; clone_size: -; j_call: TRBJ2-5; cdr3_aa: CASSSRGSRETQYF; cdr3_nt: TGTGCCAGCAGCTCGAGGGGGTCGAGAGAGACCCAGTACTTC
d_call: -; v_call: TRBV19; clone_size: -; j_call: TRBJ2-2; cdr3_aa: CASSIVVETVGELFF; cdr3_nt: TGTGCCAGTAGTATAGTGGTGGAGACAGTCGGGGAGCTGTTTTTT
d_call: -; v_call: TRBV27; clone_size: -; j_call: TRBJ1-5; cdr3_aa: CASSFQGNQPQHF; cdr3_nt: TGTGCCAGCAGTTTCCAGGGAAATCAGCCCCAGCATTTT
d_call: -; v_call: TRBV5-1; clone_size: -; j_call: TRBJ1-2; cdr3_aa: CASSAGPAEGYTF; cdr3_nt: TGCGCCAGCAGCGCGGGACCCGCTGAGGGCTACACCTTC